Reported below is one TCR beta chain. The data are from a study of T-cell reconstitution after alpha-beta-depleted transplantation in children. Deletions cut 6 bases from V and 6 bases from J, with 12 bases between. The CDR3 has 11 residues. Germline CDR1 SQVTM, CDR2 ANQGSEA. Preparing the TCRbeta library involved the use of unique molecular identifiers. TCRdb ran MiXCR on the PCR reads and lists one entry per CDR3 protein. The sample has some 350,000 distinct CDR3 sequences; over 9% are singletons. The receptor was derived from a human donor who donated a stem cell graft to a child with acute lymphoblastic leukemia. The chain is built from TRBV29-1 and TRBJ2-7; the D is unclear. The material sequenced was PBMCs from the stem cell graft donor, taken from the stem cell graft. CDR3 bases: TGCAGCGTCGACACTACTGGCGAGCAGTACTTC. It is translated as CSVDTTGEQYF.